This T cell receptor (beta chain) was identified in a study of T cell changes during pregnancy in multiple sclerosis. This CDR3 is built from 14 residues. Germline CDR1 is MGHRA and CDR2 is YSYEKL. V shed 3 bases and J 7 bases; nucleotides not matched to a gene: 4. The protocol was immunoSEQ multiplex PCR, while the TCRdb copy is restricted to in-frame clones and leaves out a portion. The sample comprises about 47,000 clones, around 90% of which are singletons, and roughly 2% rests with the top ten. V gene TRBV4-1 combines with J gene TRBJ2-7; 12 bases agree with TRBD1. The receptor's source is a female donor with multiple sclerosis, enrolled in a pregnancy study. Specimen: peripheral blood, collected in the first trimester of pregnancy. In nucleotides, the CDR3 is TGCGCCAGCAGCCAGGGACAGGGGGCGCGAGAGCAGTACTTC. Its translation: CASSQGQGAREQYF.